This T cell receptor (beta chain) is drawn from a study of T cell responses to AZD1222 COVID-19 vaccine. Study-level background: Second-dose intervals of approximately 4 or approximately 12 weeks were pooled.

Details on this clone: At one end the junction does not follow the germline gene, possibly because of a read error.

Using immunoSEQ multiplex PCR, the repertoire was profiled, and TCRdb retains in-frame clones only, with some absent. The sample yields about 180,000 clones, 80% to 90% seen once. Germline V CDR1 and CDR2: SEHNR, FQNEAQ (reference sequence). The CDR3 runs 16 residues. This clonotype was sampled from an adult in good health. The V call is TRBV7-9, the J call TRBJ1-5; 8 bases map to TRBD1. The source was peripheral blood, collected on day 0 of AZD1222 vaccination. The CDR3: CASNLGTGGRDQPQHF. CDR3 sequence (DNA): TGTGCCAGCAACTTAGGTACAGGGGGTAGGGATCAGCCCCAGCATTTT.